The clone carrying this T cell receptor beta chain occurred once. No antigen is known for it. Assay: immunoSEQ multiplex PCR; the TCRdb copy retains only in-frame clones and omits some. This sample has 65,000 to 95,000 clones; 85% to 90% occur once, and the top ten carry 0.19%. The data are from a study of OX40 agonist ivuxolimab in advanced cancers. Overall study findings and caveats: CD8+ T cells averaged more expanded clones than CD4+. Within 6 weeks, CD4+ and CD8+ blood T cells expanded clonally at 0.1 to 3.0 mg/kg.

Here the sequenced sample was CD4+ or CD8+ T cells sorted from blood, taken in a trial of the OX40 agonist ivuxolimab. This sequence originates from an adult with an advanced solid tumor such as melanoma, head and neck, liver or kidney cancer.

The CDR3 reads CASSLVSGTFNQPQHF. Written as DNA, the CDR3 is TGTGCCAGCAGTCTAGTCTCCGGGACTTTCAATCAGCCCCAGCATTTT. The rearrangement links TRBV28 to TRBJ1-5, with a tentative D call TRBD1 (5 bases). CDR3 length equals 16 residues. The V gene's germline CDR1 is MDHEN and CDR2 SYDVKM. Trimming stripped 5 bases from V and 3 bases from J, with 17 bases between.